This T cell receptor (beta chain) was captured by sequencing in a study of Graves' ophthalmopathy and Graves' hyperthyroidism. CDR3 size: 13 residues. The V gene's germline CDR1 is SQVTM and CDR2 ANQGSEA. After removal of 8 bases from V and 5 bases from J, the junction contained 6 bases not matched to a gene. RNA transcripts served as template for amplifying TCR beta CDR3 sequences. HTBI primers served in a first-round RT-PCR, which a second-round multiplex PCR followed. In TCRdb, the multiplex PCR reads were re-called with MiXCR into one record per CDR3 protein. The sample shows around 1.1 million distinct CDR3 sequences, 36% of them seen only once. In its sample, this clonotype was seen many times.

This sequence was found in an adult man with Graves' hyperthyroidism. V gene TRBV29-1 combines with J gene TRBJ2-6; 7 bases align to TRBD1. Sequencing was done on a sample of peripheral blood or thyroid tissue (not recorded which). The CDR3 sequence is CSRSDRRANVLTF. In nucleotides, the CDR3 is TGCAGCCGATCGGACAGGCGGGCCAACGTCCTGACTTTC.